This entry is about one T cell receptor beta chain. Its specific antigen is unknown. The record has no base qualities; no much larger clone is one base away. This sample was included in a study of OX40 agonist ivuxolimab in advanced cancers. Background for the entire study: Ivuxolimab, which targeted the costimulatory receptor OX40 (CD134), was an agonistic, fully human IgG2 monoclonal antibody. Of the roughly 52 patients in dose escalation, about 20 had hepatocellular carcinoma, approximately 15 had melanoma, 9 had renal cell carcinoma and 9 had head and neck cancer. Intravenous ivuxolimab was administered to patients every 2 weeks at six dose levels: 0.01, 0.1, 0.3, 1.5, 3 and 10 mg/kg. Prior anti-PD-1, anti-PD-L1 or anti-CTLA-4 therapy was permitted, and approximately 42% of dose-escalation patients had received checkpoint inhibitors. Partial responses occurred in three dose-escalation patients: two with cutaneous melanoma and one with hepatocellular carcinoma. The point of sequencing TCRbeta in the periphery was to test whether ivuxolimab changed TCR sequence diversity and drove clonal T-cell expansion. The dose-escalation cohort was approximately 83% male with a mean age of approximately 60 years, ranging from 23 to 79. The paper describes the monotherapy dose-escalation part (N of about 47 patients) of the phase I trial of ivuxolimab. Overall study results and their limits: After ivuxolimab, more expanded clones were found on average in CD8+ T cells than in CD4+ T cells. The antigen specificity of the clonally expanded peripheral T cells was not determined. Low levels of normalized T-cell clonal expansion were also seen in some nonresponding patients. At doses of 0.1 to 3.0 mg/kg, clonal expansion of both CD4+ and CD8+ T cells in blood was seen between baseline and week 6. In the 0.1-3.0 mg/kg groups, partial responders had among the lowest normalized peripheral clonal expansion, particularly in CD8+ T cells.

For sequencing of the TCRbeta CDR3 region, genomic DNA was extracted from the sorted cells. The immunoSEQ Assay was used for sequencing of TCRbeta CDR3 regions. TCRdb took over this immuneACCESS table, retaining in-frame rearrangements with V and J assigned. Such tables are incomplete; in checked studies, under half of the missing clones stem from an unresolved V gene, and the remainder is unexplained. Within this sample are about 48,000 clones, with 92% of them counted one time only. The ten biggest clones cover 6.7% of the sample. V lost 3 bases and J lost 4 bases, and the count of bases not matched to a germline gene is 6. The germline V gene (reference sequence) gives CDR1 as SGHNT and CDR2 as YYREEE. From the cysteine through the phenylalanine, the CDR3 covers 16 amino acids. Of the read, only the CDR3 DNA is kept; its 48 bases are in frame from base 1. Patients with autoimmune disease history or receiving systemic immunosuppression were excluded from the trial. Peripheral blood for TCR sequencing was collected from all dose cohorts at baseline, on cycle 4 day 1, and on cycle 7 day 1. The samples were taken from a phase I, first-in-human, multicenter, open-label dose-escalation trial of ivuxolimab. Adults with locally advanced or metastatic head and neck squamous cell, hepatocellular, melanoma or renal cell carcinoma were enrolled in the trial. Before TCR sequencing, CD4+ and CD8+ T cells were separately sorted from peripheral blood.

The rearrangement joined TRBV5-4 to TRBJ2-7, and 14 junctional nucleotides match TRBD2. The source material was CD4+ or CD8+ T cells sorted from blood, sampled in a trial of the OX40 agonist ivuxolimab. The sequence derives from an adult with an advanced solid tumor such as melanoma, head and neck, liver or kidney cancer. The CDR3 loop reads CASSSGLAGAVYEQYF. The DNA is TGTGCCAGCAGCTCGGGACTAGCGGGGGCGGTTTACGAGCAGTACTTC.